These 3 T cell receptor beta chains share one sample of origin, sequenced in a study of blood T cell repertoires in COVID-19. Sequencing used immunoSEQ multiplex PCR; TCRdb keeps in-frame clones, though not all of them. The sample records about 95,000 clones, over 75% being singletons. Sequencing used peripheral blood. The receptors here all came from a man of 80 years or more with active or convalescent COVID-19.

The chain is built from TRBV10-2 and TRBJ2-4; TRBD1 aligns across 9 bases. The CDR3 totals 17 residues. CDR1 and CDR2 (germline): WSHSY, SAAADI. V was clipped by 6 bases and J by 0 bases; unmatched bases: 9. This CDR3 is CASRTGTGPGAKNIQYF. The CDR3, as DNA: TGCGCCAGCAGAACCGGGACAGGGCCCGGAGCCAAAAACATTCAGTACTTC.

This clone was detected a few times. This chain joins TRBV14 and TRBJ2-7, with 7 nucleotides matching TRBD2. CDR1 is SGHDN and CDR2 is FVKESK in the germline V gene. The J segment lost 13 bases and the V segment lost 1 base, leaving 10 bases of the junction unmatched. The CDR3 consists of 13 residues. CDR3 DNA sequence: TGTGCCAGCAGCCAAGTTTACCGGGGGGTCCGCTACTTC. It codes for CASSQVYRGVRYF.

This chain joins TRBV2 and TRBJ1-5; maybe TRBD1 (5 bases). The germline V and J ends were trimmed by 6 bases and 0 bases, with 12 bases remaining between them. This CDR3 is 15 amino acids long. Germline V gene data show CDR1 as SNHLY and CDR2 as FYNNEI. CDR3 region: CASRADSYSNQPQHF. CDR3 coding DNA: TGTGCCAGCAGAGCTGACAGTTATAGCAATCAGCCCCAGCATTTT.